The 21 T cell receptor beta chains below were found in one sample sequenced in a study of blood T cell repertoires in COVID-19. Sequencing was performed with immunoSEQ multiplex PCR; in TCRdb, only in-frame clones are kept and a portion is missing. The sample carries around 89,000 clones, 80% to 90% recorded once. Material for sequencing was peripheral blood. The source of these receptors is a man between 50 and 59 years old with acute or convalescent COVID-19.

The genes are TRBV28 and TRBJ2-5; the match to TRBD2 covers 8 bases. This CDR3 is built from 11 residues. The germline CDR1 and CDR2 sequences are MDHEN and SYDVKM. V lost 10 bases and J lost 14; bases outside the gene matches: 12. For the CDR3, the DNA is TGTGCCACCGCGACTAGCGAGAGACCCTACTTC. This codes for CATATSERPYF.

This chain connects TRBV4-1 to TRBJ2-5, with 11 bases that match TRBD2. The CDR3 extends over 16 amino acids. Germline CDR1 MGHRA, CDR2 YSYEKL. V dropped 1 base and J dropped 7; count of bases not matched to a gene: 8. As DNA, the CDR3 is TGCGCCAGCAGCCAAGTTAGCGGGGGGGCCTCGGGGACCCAGTACTTC. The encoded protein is CASSQVSGGASGTQYF.

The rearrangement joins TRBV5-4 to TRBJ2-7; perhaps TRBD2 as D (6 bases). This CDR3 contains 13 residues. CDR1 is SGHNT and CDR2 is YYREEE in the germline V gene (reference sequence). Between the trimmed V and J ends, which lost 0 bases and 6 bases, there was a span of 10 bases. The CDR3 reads CASSLGGGVEQYV. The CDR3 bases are TGTGCCAGCAGCTTGGGCGGAGGGGTCGAGCAGTACGTC.

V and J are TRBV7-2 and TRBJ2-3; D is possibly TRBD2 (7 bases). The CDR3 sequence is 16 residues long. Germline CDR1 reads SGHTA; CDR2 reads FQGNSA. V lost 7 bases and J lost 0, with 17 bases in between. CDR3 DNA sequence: TGTGCCAGCATCCTCAGGGGCGGGGGAAGCACAGATACGCAGTATTTT. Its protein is CASILRGGGSTDTQYF.

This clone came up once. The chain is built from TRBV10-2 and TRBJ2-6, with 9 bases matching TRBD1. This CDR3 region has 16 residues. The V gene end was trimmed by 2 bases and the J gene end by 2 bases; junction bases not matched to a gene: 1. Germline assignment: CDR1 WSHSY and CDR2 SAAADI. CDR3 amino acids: CASSETGGAGANVLTF. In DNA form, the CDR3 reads TGCGCCAGCAGTGAGACAGGGGGCGCTGGGGCCAACGTCCTGACTTTC.

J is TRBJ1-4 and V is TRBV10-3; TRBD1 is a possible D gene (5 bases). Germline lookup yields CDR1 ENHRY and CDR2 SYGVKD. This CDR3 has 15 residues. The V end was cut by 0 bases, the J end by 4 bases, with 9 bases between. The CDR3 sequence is CAISESRRGNEKLFF. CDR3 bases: TGTGCCATCAGTGAGTCGAGAAGGGGTAATGAAAAACTGTTTTTT.

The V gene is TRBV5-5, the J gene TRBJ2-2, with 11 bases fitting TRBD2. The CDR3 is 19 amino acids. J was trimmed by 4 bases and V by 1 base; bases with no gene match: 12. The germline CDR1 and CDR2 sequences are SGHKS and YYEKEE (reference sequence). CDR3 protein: CASSLSPSGGTRGTGELFF. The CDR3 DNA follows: TGTGCCAGCAGCTTGAGTCCTAGCGGGGGGACCCGGGGCACCGGGGAGCTGTTTTTT.

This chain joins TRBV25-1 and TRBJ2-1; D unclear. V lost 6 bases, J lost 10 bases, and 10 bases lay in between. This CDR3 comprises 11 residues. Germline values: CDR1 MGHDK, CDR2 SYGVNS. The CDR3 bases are TGTGCCAGCAGCCCCGGTCCCGAGCAGTTCTTC. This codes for CASSPGPEQFF.

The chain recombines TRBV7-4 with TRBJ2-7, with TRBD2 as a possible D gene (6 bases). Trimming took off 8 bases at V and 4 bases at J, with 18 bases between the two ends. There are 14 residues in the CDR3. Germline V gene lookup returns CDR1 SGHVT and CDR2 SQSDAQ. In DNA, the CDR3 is TGTGCCAGCCATACCGGGACTTCAACATACGAGCAGTACGTC. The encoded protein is CASHTGTSTYEQYV.

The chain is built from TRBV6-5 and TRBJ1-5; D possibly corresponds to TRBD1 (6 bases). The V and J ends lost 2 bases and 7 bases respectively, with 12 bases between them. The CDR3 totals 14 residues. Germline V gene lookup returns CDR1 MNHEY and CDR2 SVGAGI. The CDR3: CASSYMRGHQPQHF. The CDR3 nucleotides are TGTGCCAGCAGTTACATGCGGGGGCACCAGCCCCAGCATTTT.

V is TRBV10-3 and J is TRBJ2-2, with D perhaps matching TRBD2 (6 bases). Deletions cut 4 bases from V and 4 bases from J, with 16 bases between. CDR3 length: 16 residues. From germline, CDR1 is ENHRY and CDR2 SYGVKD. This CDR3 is CAISGPRVGGTGELFF. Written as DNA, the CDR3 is TGTGCCATCAGTGGCCCCAGGGTGGGGGGCACCGGGGAGCTGTTTTTT.

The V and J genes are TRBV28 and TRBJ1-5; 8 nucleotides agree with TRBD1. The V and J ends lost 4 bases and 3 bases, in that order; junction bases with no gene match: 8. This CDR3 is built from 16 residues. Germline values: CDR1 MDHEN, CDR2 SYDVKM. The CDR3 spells CASSYGQGRDNQPQHF. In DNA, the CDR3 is TGTGCCAGCAGTTATGGACAGGGCAGGGACAATCAGCCCCAGCATTTT.

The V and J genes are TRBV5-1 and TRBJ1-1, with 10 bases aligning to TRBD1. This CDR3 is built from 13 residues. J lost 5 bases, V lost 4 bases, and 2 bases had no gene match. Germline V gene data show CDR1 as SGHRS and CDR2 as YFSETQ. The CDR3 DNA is TGCGCCAGCAGCCCGGGACAGGGGACTGAAGCTTTCTTT. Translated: CASSPGQGTEAFF.

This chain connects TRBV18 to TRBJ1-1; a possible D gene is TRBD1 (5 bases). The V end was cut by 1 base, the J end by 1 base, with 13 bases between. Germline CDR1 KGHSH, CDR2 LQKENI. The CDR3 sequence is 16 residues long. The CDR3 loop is CASSPLPQAKNTEAFF. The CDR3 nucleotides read TGTGCCAGCTCACCACTCCCACAGGCTAAGAACACTGAAGCTTTCTTT.

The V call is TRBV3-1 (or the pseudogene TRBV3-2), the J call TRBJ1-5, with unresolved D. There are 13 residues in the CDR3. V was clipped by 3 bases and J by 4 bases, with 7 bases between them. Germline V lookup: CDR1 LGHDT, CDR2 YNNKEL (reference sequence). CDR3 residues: CASSQELNQPQHF. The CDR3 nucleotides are TGTGCCAGCAGCCAGGAGCTGAATCAGCCCCAGCATTTT.

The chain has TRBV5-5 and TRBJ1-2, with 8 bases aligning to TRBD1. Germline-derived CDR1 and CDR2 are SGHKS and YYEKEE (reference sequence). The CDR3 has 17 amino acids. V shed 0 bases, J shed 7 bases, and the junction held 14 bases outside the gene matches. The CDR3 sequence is CASSLELWGRGLRGYTF. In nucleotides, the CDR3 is TGTGCCAGCAGCTTGGAGTTATGGGGCAGGGGGCTTCGTGGCTACACCTTC.

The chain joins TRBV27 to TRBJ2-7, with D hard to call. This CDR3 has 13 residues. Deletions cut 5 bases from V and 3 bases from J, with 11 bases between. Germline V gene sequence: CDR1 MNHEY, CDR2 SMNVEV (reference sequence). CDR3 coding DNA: TGTGCCAGCAGTATCTTTCGCGGCTACGAGCAGTACTTC. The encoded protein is CASSIFRGYEQYF.

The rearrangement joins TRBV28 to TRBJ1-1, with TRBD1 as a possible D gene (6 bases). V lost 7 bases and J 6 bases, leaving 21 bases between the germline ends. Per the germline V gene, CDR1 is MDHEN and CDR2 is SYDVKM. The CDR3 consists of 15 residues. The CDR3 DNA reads TGTGCCAGCACCCAAGGCCCCGGGACACCGGCTGAAGCTTTCTTT. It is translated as CASTQGPGTPAEAFF.

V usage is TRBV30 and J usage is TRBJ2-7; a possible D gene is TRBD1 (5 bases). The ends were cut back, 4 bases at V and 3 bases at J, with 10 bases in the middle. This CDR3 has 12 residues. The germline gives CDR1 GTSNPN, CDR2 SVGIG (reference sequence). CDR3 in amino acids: CAWTSQGYEQYF. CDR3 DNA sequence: TGTGCCTGGACCTCTCAGGGCTACGAGCAGTACTTC.

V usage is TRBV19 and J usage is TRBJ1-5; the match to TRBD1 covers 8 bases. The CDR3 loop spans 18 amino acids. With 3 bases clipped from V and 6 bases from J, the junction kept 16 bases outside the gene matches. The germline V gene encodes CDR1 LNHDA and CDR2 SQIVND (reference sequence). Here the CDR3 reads CASSIEARGLRPGQPQHF. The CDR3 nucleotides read TGTGCCAGTAGTATCGAGGCCAGGGGGCTCCGTCCAGGTCAGCCCCAGCATTTT.

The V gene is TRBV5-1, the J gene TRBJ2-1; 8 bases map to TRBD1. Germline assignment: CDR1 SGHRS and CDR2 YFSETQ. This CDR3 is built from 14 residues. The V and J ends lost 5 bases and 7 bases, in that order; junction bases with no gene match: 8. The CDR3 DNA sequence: TGCGCCAGCAGGGAAGGACAGGGTCTGAATGAGCAGTTCTTC. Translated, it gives CASREGQGLNEQFF.